These T cell receptor beta chains were read from a single sample in a study of T cells in Graves' hyperthyroidism and ophthalmopathy. TCRdb re-analysed the multiplex PCR reads in MiXCR, keeping a single row per CDR3 protein. This table holds approximately 640,000 distinct CDR3 sequences, 15% to 20% found once. What was sequenced was blood. All receptors come from a woman aged 25-40 years with Graves' hyperthyroidism. The CDR3 runs from the conserved cysteine through the conserved F or W.

CDR3: CSASPRTGRSLSGNTIYF
V: TRBV20-1
length: 18

CDR3: CASSDPGTGDQPQHF
V: TRBV27
length: 15

CDR3: CATSRDGQNGAEAFF
V: TRBV15
length: 15

CDR3: CAWDLAGGQTQYF
V: TRBV30
length: 13

CDR3: CASSITGPPLFF
V: TRBV12-3/TRBV12-4
length: 12

CDR3: CASKKGIVTDTQYF
V: TRBV2
length: 14

CDR3: CSAWTVGSSGTQYF
V: TRBV20-1
length: 14

CDR3: CASSSEYGDTEAFF
V: TRBV11-3
length: 14

CDR3: CSARALQSYEQYF
V: TRBV20-1
length: 13

CDR3: CAWSEPAGTSDLPQETQYF
V: TRBV30
length: 19

CDR3: CASSTVTSGSSYEQYF
V: TRBV5-1
length: 16

CDR3: CASRRDRASSYNSPLHF
V: TRBV12-3/TRBV12-4
length: 17

CDR3: CSASDGQGARETQYF
V: TRBV20-1
length: 15

CDR3: CACSEHTGELFF
V: TRBV12-3/TRBV12-4
length: 12

CDR3: CSALAGINNEQFF
V: TRBV20-1
length: 13

CDR3: CAWKAGTGEADTQCF
V: TRBV30
length: 15

CDR3: CASSRSLRAGSSYNSPLHF
V: TRBV28
length: 19

CDR3: CASSRRTSELPDTQYF
V: TRBV28
length: 16

CDR3: CASSFTSTHRGEQYF
V: TRBV13
length: 15

CDR3: CASSQDSPANSYEQYF
V: TRBV4-2
length: 16

CDR3: CASSPWVVQGLHEQFF
V: TRBV19
length: 16

CDR3: CATSESGGGGGYEQYF
V: TRBV24-1
length: 16

CDR3: CASRTGTSVETQYF
V: TRBV7-8
length: 14

CDR3: CASSRGTGEQETQYF
V: TRBV4-2
length: 15

CDR3: CASSQELGGSPLHF
V: TRBV14
length: 14

CDR3: CASSVARGGSRSYNEQFF
V: TRBV9
length: 18

CDR3: CAIGLRHEQFF
V: TRBV28
length: 11

CDR3: CASSVLGGLGGGTGEQFF
V: TRBV9
length: 18

CDR3: CASNHVTEAFF
V: TRBV28
length: 11

CDR3: CASSQGTRDFFEQYF
V: TRBV4-1
length: 15

CDR3: CASSMDRIIQYF
V: TRBV19
length: 12

CDR3: CSATRGYYEQYF
V: TRBV20-1
length: 12

CDR3: CASSQDIAGVFGNTIYF
V: TRBV14
length: 17

CDR3: CASSLDFIRGRSRSYNEQFF
V: TRBV7-9
length: 20

CDR3: CASTTGTGEPNTGELFF
V: TRBV19
length: 17

CDR3: CASSPTAFSEQYF
V: TRBV6-2/TRBV6-3
length: 13

CDR3: CASSLGGRVGVHIQYF
V: TRBV28
length: 16

CDR3: CASSSRGQAYNEQFF
V: TRBV5-1
length: 15

CDR3: CASSQLRKNPWAFF
V: TRBV3-1
length: 14

CDR3: CSAFPLAGGPGGGQETQYF
V: TRBV20-1
length: 19

CDR3: CASSLGPSPSYGEQYF
V: TRBV11-3
length: 16